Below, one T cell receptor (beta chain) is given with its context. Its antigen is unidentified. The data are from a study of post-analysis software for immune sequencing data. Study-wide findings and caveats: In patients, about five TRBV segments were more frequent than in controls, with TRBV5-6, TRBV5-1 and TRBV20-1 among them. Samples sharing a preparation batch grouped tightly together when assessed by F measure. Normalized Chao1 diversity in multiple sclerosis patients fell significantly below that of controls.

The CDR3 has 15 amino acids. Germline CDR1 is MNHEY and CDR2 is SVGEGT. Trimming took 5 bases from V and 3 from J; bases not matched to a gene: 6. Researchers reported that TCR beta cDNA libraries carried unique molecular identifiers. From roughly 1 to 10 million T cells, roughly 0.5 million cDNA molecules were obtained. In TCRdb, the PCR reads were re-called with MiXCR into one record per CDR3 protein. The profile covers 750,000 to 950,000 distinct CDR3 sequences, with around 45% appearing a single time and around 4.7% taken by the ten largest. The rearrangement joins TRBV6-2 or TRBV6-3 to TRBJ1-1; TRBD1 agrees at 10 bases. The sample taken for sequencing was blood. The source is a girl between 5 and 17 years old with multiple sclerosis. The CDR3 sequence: CASSDRGRGYTEAFF. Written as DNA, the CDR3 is TGTGCCAGCAGTGACAGGGGGCGCGGATACACTGAAGCTTTCTTT.